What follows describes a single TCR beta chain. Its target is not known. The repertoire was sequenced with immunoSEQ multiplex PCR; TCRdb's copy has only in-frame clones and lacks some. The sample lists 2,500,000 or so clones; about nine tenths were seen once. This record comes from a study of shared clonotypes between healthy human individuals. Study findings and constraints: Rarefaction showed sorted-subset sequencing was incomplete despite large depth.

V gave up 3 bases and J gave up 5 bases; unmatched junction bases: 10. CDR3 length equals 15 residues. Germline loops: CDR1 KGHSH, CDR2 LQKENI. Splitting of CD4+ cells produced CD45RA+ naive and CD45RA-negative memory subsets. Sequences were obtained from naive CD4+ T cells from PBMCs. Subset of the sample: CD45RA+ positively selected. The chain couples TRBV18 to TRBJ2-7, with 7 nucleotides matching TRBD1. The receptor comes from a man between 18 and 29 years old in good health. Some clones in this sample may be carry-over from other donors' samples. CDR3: CASSPLGDSLHEQYF. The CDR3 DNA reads TGTGCCAGCTCACCCTTAGGGGACAGTCTCCACGAGCAGTACTTC.